This TCR beta chain comes out of a study of cytomegalovirus exposure and HLA in healthy donors. Study-wide background: Among the 398 genotyped donors, just over 80% were placed in the Caucasian-associated ancestry cluster. Regarding the study as a whole: A list of approximately 160 TCR beta chains associated with cytomegalovirus was given. Both high specificity and high sensitivity reportedly marked the classifier's diagnosis of cytomegalovirus status. As was reported, the HLA-A and HLA-B alleles of most subjects were accurately predicted from TCR beta sequences.

The primer mix had 60 Vbeta and 13 Jbeta primers. Profiling relied on immunoSEQ multiplex PCR, and the TCRdb table lists in-frame clones only, not all of them. The repertoire consists of roughly 190,000 clones, with 60% to 85% occurring once and the leading ten covering 3.1%. The V and J ends lost 7 bases and 0 bases respectively, with 13 bases between them. CDR1 SGHRS and CDR2 YFSETQ come from the germline V gene. CDR3 length: 14 residues. Comments on this clone: The target antigen is unknown.

The sequenced sample consisted of PBMCs. This rearrangement joins TRBV5-1 to TRBJ1-2; a possible D gene is TRBD1 (5 bases). The source of this sequence is a female donor in good health and CMV-seronegative. The CDR3 coding sequence is TGCGCCAGCTCTCAGGGTCCCACTAACTATGGCTACACCTTC. Translated, it gives CASSQGPTNYGYTF.